The next 26 T cell receptor beta chains were all read from a single sample in a study of T cells in Graves' hyperthyroidism and ophthalmopathy. From RNA transcripts, TCR beta CDR3 regions were amplified. The HTBI set primed first-round TCR CDR3 RT-PCR. TCRdb used MiXCR to reprocess the multiplex PCR reads, holding one entry per CDR3 protein. The table shows about 300,000 distinct CDR3 sequences, with around 19% occurring only once. The sequenced sample consisted of blood. The source of these receptors is a man aged 45-65 years with Graves' ophthalmopathy.

The chain combines TRBV12-3 or TRBV12-4 with TRBJ1-2; 10 bases are a match to TRBD1. Unmatched junction bases numbered 6, after V lost 2 bases and J lost 0 bases. The length of the CDR3 is 17 residues. CDR3 coding DNA: TGTGCCAGCAGTTTACAGACAGGGGGCCGTCCTAACTATGGCTACACCTTC. As protein: CASSLQTGGRPNYGYTF.

On this clonotype: A read error may explain this, as a much larger clone is one base away. The chain joins TRBV29-1 to TRBJ2-3, with 10 bases aligning to TRBD1. CDR1 is SQVTM and CDR2 is ANQGSEA in the germline V gene. The CDR3 sequence is 14 residues long. The CDR3 is CSAYRDRGTYTQYF. The CDR3 DNA sequence: TGCAGTGCTTACCGGGACAGGGGCACATATACGCAGTATTTT.

This chain joins TRBV4-2 and TRBJ2-1, with D tentatively TRBD2 (6 bases). The CDR3 consists of 16 residues. Looked up from germline, CDR1 is LGHNA and CDR2 is YNFKEQ. Trimming pared 0 bases from V and 8 bases from J, leaving 17 bases between. The DNA of the CDR3 is TGTGCCAGCAGCCAAGACAGACTAGGACTCTGGGATGAGCAGTTCTTC. Encoded protein: CASSQDRLGLWDEQFF.

In its sample, this clonotype was seen many times. The rearrangement joins TRBV28 to TRBJ1-1, with D perhaps matching TRBD1 (5 bases). The CDR3 loop spans 16 amino acids. Trimming took 5 bases from V and 0 from J, leaving 16 bases between them. Germline V lookup: CDR1 MDHEN, CDR2 SYDVKM. The CDR3: CASSRYRKIMNTEAFF. The DNA of the CDR3 is TGTGCCAGCAGTCGATACAGGAAAATCATGAACACTGAAGCTTTCTTT.

This chain connects TRBV24-1 to TRBJ1-5, with D unclear. V dropped 1 base and J dropped 7 bases, with 4 bases sitting between them. CDR3 length: 12 amino acids. Germline-derived CDR1 and CDR2 are KGHDR and SFDVKD. CDR3 in DNA: TGTGCCACCAGTGATTTAGGACAGCCCCAGCATTTT. Its protein is CATSDLGQPQHF.

This clonotype was counted at least ten times. The rearrangement uses TRBV5-1 and TRBJ1-4; 11 positions match TRBD1. There are 17 residues in the CDR3. Germline CDR1 SGHRS, CDR2 YFSETQ. With V trimmed by 5 bases and J by 5 bases, 11 bases remained unmatched. The CDR3 protein is CASRKDRGRTGNEKLFF. The DNA of the CDR3 is TGCGCCAGCAGAAAGGACAGGGGGCGTACGGGAAATGAAAAACTGTTTTTT.

The chain recombines TRBV3-1 with TRBJ2-1; 11 bases map to TRBD2. CDR3 length: 16 amino acids. With 5 bases clipped from V and 4 bases from J, the junction kept 7 bases outside the gene matches. Germline-derived CDR1 and CDR2 are LGHDT and YNNKEL (reference sequence). In nucleotides, the CDR3 is TGTGCCAGCAGCGCTATAGCGGGAGGGAGGTACAATGAGCAGTTCTTC. The encoded protein is CASSAIAGGRYNEQFF.

This chain joins TRBV6-1 and TRBJ2-2; D gene ambiguous. Per germline, CDR1 MNHNS and CDR2 SASEGT. The V end lost 6 bases, the J end lost 3 bases, and 5 bases lay between the germline ends. The CDR3 is 12 amino acids. The CDR3 loop is CASREYTGELFF. CDR3 DNA sequence: TGTGCCAGCAGGGAGTACACCGGGGAGCTGTTTTTT.

Comment on this clonotype: This may come from a read error, since a much larger clone is one base off. The chain joins TRBV30 to TRBJ1-6, with D possibly matching TRBD1 (5 bases). The ends were cut back, 4 bases at V and 6 bases at J, with 13 bases in the middle. The CDR3 spans 14 residues. Germline values: CDR1 GTSNPN, CDR2 SVGIG (reference sequence). CDR3 nucleotides: TGTGCCTGGAACGGGGGAACGGGTAATTCACCCCTCCACTTT. Its protein product is CAWNGGTGNSPLHF.

The V call is TRBV20-1, the J call TRBJ1-1, with a possible D match to TRBD1 (5 bases). The CDR3 has 13 amino acids. The germline gives CDR1 DFQATT, CDR2 SNEGSKA (reference sequence). The V end was cut by 6 bases, the J end by 2 bases, with 13 bases between. The CDR3 DNA follows: TGCAGTGCCCCCGGACGGGGCAACACTGAAGCTTTCTTT. It encodes CSAPGRGNTEAFF.

The genes are TRBV20-1 and TRBJ2-3, with 14 bases matching TRBD2. CDR1 is DFQATT and CDR2 is SNEGSKA in the germline V gene (reference sequence). The trim removed 5 bases at V and 14 bases at J, leaving 12 bases unmatched. The CDR3 runs 14 residues. The CDR3 sequence: CSADPGTSGREVYF. The CDR3 DNA reads as TGCAGTGCTGACCCCGGGACTAGCGGGAGAGAGGTGTATTTT.

This clonotype was seen at least ten times. The rearrangement joins TRBV2 to TRBJ2-1; D remains ambiguous. The ends were cut back, 8 bases at V and 0 bases at J, with 8 bases in the middle. The CDR3 extends over 13 amino acids. Per germline, CDR1 SNHLY and CDR2 FYNNEI. This CDR3 is CASFESSYNEQFF. For the CDR3, the DNA is TGTGCCAGCTTCGAAAGCTCCTACAATGAGCAGTTCTTC.

The gene calls are TRBV29-1 and TRBJ2-5; D possibly corresponds to TRBD2 (5 bases). The V and J ends lost 0 bases and 8 bases respectively, with 16 bases between them. This CDR3 is built from 14 residues. The germline CDR1 and CDR2 sequences are SQVTM and ANQGSEA. CDR3 protein: CSVEDLGLPGTQYF. The CDR3 DNA is TGCAGCGTTGAAGATCTTGGACTCCCGGGCACCCAGTACTTC.

CDR3 nucleotides: TGTGCCAGTAGTCCCTCCGACAGTACTAGAAATGAGCAGTTCTTC. Amino acids: CASSPSDSTRNEQFF. The chain couples TRBV19 to TRBJ2-1; D possibly matches TRBD1 or TRBD2 (5 bases each). Per the germline V gene, CDR1 is LNHDA and CDR2 is SQIVND (reference sequence). The CDR3 is made up of 15 amino acids. Trimming removed 5 bases at V and 7 bases at J, with 18 bases between.

J is TRBJ1-5 and V is TRBV10-1; D perhaps matches TRBD1 (6 bases). Trimming left V 7 bases short and J 0 bases short, with 16 bases between. The CDR3 spans 16 residues. CDR1 WNHNN and CDR2 SYGVQD come from the germline V gene (reference sequence). The CDR3 DNA is TGCGCCAGCACCGGGGGGGCGAGAGGTAGCAATCAGCCCCAGCATTTT. Its protein product is CASTGGARGSNQPQHF.

This clonotype was counted many times. This chain uses TRBV2 with TRBJ2-1; D is possibly TRBD1 or TRBD2 (5 bases each). CDR1 is SNHLY and CDR2 is FYNNEI in the germline V gene. Between the trimmed V and J ends, which lost 6 bases and 5 bases, there was a span of 17 bases. The CDR3 is 15 amino acids. Here the CDR3 reads CASRKKGEFNNEQFF. The CDR3 bases are TGTGCCAGCAGGAAGAAAGGGGAGTTTAACAATGAGCAGTTCTTC. The whole variable domain, remainder taken from reference TRBV2 and TRBJ2-1, is EPEVTQTPSHQVTQMGQEVILRCVPISNHLYFYWYRQILGQKVEFLVSFYNNEISEKSEIFDDQFSVERPDGSNFTLKIRSTKLEDSAMYFCASRKKGEFNNEQFFGPGTRLTVL.

The V and J genes are TRBV28 and TRBJ1-1, with no clear D. The CDR3 covers 14 residues. The V and J ends lost 5 bases and 3 bases respectively, with 13 bases between them. The V gene's germline CDR1 is MDHEN and CDR2 SYDVKM. CDR3 DNA: TGTGCCAGCAGTAGGGCGGACGGTGACACTGAAGCTTTCTTT. This gives the protein CASSRADGDTEAFF.

The chain is built from TRBV24-1 and TRBJ2-5, with 9 bases aligning to TRBD2. Germline-derived CDR1 and CDR2 are KGHDR and SFDVKD. The CDR3 totals 17 residues. V lost 4 bases and J lost 5; bases outside the gene matches: 13. The DNA of the CDR3 is TGTGCCACCAGTGAATCCCGACTAGCGGTACGGGGGGAGACCCAGTACTTC. As protein: CATSESRLAVRGETQYF.

Many counts were recorded for this clonotype. The chain carries TRBV6-2 or TRBV6-3 and TRBJ1-2; no reliable D call. This CDR3 has 12 residues. Trimming cost V 0 bases and J 8 bases, with 7 bases left between them. Germline CDR1 MNHEY, CDR2 SVGEGT. CDR3 residues: CASSYSGWGYTF. CDR3 nucleotide sequence: TGTGCCAGCAGTTACTCCGGTTGGGGCTACACCTTC.

This clonotype was recorded many times. The chain is built from TRBV11-3 and TRBJ2-7; tentative D call: TRBD1 (6 bases). Deletions cut 6 bases from V and 5 bases from J, with 11 bases between. The CDR3 extends over 12 amino acids. CDR1 is SGHNT, CDR2 YENEEA, per germline. Here the CDR3 reads CASSSQGNEQYF. CDR3 nucleotides: TGTGCCAGCAGTTCCCAGGGGAACGAGCAGTACTTC. The variable domain in full, with the rest retrieved from reference TRBV11-3 and TRBJ2-7, is EAGVVQSPRYKIIEKKQPVAFWCNPISGHNTLYWYLQNLGQGPELLIRYENEEAVDDSQLPKDRFSAERLKGVDSTLKIQPAELGDSAVYLCASSSQGNEQYFGPGTRLTVT.

The sample holds many counts of this clonotype. This rearrangement joins TRBV10-3 to TRBJ2-5; D gene uncertain. V was trimmed by 3 bases and J by 3 bases, leaving 11 bases between them. The V gene's germline CDR1 is ENHRY and CDR2 SYGVKD. CDR3 length: 14 amino acids. CDR3 amino acids: CAISEFMGEETQYF. The CDR3 nucleotides are TGTGCCATCAGTGAATTTATGGGTGAAGAGACCCAGTACTTC.

The chain uses TRBV28 and TRBJ2-7, with TRBD2 matching over 8 bases. The V gene's germline CDR1 is MDHEN and CDR2 SYDVKM. The V segment lost 10 bases and the J segment 6 bases; nucleotides outside the gene matches: 11. This CDR3 is 13 amino acids long. In DNA, the CDR3 is TGTGCCACCTCAATCGGGCGGGAGGCCGAGCAGTACTTC. This encodes CATSIGREAEQYF. Full variable domain (missing parts from reference TRBV28 and TRBJ2-7): DVKVTQSSRYLVKRTGEKVFLECVQDMDHENMFWYRQDPGLGLRLIYFSYDVKMKEKGDIPEGYSVSREKKERFSLILESASTNQTSMYLCATSIGREAEQYFGPGTRLTVT.

This clonotype was picked up many times. V gene TRBV28 combines with J gene TRBJ1-5, with D possibly being TRBD1 (5 bases). Germline lookup yields CDR1 MDHEN and CDR2 SYDVKM. There are 16 residues in the CDR3. The V gene lost 6 bases and the J gene lost 4 bases, with 19 bases spanning the gap. The CDR3, as DNA: TGTGCCAGCAGCTACGCGGGGGGGGGAGCGAATCAGCCCCAGCATTTT. As protein: CASSYAGGGANQPQHF.

This chain joins TRBV5-4 and TRBJ2-3; 8 nucleotides agree with TRBD2. J was trimmed by 0 bases and V by 0 bases; bases with no gene match: 6. This CDR3 is built from 17 residues. Germline V gene lookup returns CDR1 SGHNT and CDR2 YYREEE (reference sequence). The CDR3 sequence: CASSLGGLAGSTDTQYF. The CDR3 DNA reads TGTGCCAGCAGCTTGGGGGGGCTAGCGGGTAGCACAGATACGCAGTATTTT.

This chain joins TRBV12-3 or TRBV12-4 and TRBJ2-1; D is ambiguous. The CDR3 contains 12 residues. Trimming pared 7 bases from V and 10 bases from J, leaving 14 bases between. Here the CDR3 DNA reads TGTGCCAGCAACCCCGGGTACGGCGAGCAGTTCTTC. Its protein product is CASNPGYGEQFF.

This clonotype was counted a few times. Here the CDR3 reads CASGLAGTYEQYF. CDR3 nucleotides: TGCGCCAGCGGACTAGCGGGAACCTACGAGCAGTACTTC. The chain links TRBV5-1 to TRBJ2-7, with TRBD2 identical over 12 bases. CDR3 length: 13 amino acids. V dropped 7 bases and J dropped 2; count of bases not matched to a gene: 1. Germline V gives CDR1 SGHRS, CDR2 YFSETQ.